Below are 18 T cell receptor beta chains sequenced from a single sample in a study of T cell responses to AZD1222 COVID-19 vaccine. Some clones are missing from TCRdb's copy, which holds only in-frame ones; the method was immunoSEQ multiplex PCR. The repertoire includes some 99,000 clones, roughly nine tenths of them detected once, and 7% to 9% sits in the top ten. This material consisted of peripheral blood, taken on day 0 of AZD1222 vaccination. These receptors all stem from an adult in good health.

CDR3 in DNA: TGTGCCAGCAGTCCAGGACAGGGATTTGATCAGCCCCAGCATTTT. It is translated as CASSPGQGFDQPQHF. The chain links TRBV27 to TRBJ1-5; 8 bases line up with TRBD1. The CDR3 contains 15 residues. From germline, CDR1 is MNHEY and CDR2 SMNVEV (reference sequence). Trimming removed 5 bases from V and 5 bases from J; junction bases left unmatched: 8.

In nucleotides, the CDR3 is TGTGCCAGCAGCCTACAAAGAGCTAACTATGGCTACACCTTC. Residues: CASSLQRANYGYTF. The chain recombines TRBV14 with TRBJ1-2; D remains unclear. CDR1 SGHDN and CDR2 FVKESK come from the germline V gene. Trimming cost V 4 bases and J 0 bases, with 9 bases left between them. The CDR3 is 14 amino acids.

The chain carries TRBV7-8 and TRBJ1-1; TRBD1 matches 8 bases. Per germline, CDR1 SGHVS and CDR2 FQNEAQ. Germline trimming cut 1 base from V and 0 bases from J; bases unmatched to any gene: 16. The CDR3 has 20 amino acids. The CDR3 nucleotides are TGTGCCAGCAGCTTAGTGGGGGGCAGGGGGCGAACAACAATGAACACTGAAGCTTTCTTT. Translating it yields CASSLVGGRGRTTMNTEAFF. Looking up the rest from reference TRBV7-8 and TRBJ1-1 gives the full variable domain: GAGVSQSPRYKVAKRGQDVALRCDPISGHVSLFWYQQALGQGPEFLTYFQNEAQLDKSGLPSDRFFAERPEGSVSTLKIQRTQQEDSAVYLCASSLVGGRGRTTMNTEAFFGQGTRLTVV.

In DNA form, the CDR3 reads TGTGCCAGCAGCTCCCTGGGCTCGGGCGTCGATGAGCAGTTCTTC. This codes for CASSSLGSGVDEQFF. J is TRBJ2-1 and V is TRBV5-6; D remains unclear. Trimming took 3 bases from V and 8 from J, leaving 18 bases between them. CDR3 length: 15 residues. CDR1 and CDR2 from the germline V gene are SGHDT and YYEEEE.

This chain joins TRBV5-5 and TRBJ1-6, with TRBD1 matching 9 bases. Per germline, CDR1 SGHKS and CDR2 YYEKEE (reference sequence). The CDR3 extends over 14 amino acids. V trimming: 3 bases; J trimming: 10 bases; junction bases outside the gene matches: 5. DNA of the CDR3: TGTGCCAGCAGCTCGGGACAGGGTGGCTCACCCCTCCACTTT. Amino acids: CASSSGQGGSPLHF.

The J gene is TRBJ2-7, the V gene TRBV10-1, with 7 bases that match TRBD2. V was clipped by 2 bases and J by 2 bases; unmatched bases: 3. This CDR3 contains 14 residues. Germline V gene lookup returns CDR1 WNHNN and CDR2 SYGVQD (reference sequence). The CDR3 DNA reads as TGCGCCAGCAGTGAGCGGGGAGGGCCCTACGAGCAGTACTTC. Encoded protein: CASSERGGPYEQYF.

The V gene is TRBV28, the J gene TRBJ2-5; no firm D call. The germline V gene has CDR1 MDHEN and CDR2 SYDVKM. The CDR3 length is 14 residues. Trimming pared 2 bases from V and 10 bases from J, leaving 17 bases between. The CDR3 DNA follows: TGTGCCAGCAGTTTAAACAGCCCTCCTTGGGGCCAGTACTTC. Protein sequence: CASSLNSPPWGQYF.

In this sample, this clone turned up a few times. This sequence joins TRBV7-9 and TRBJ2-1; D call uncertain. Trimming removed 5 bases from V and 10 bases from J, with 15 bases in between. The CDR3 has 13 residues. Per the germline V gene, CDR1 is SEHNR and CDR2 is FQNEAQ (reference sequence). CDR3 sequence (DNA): TGTGCCAGCAGCCCCCAAGCTCGCAGGGAGCAGTTCTTC. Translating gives CASSPQARREQFF. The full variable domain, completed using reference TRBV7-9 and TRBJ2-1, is DTGVSQNPRHKITKRGQNVTFRCDPISEHNRLYWYRQTLGQGPEFLTYFQNEAQLEKSRLLSDRFSAERPKGSFSTLEIQRTEQGDSAMYLCASSPQARREQFFGPGTRLTVL.

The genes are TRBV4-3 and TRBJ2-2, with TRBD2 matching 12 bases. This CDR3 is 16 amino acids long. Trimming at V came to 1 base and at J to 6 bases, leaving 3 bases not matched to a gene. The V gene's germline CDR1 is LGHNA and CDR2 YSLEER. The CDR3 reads CASSQVGLAGSGELFF. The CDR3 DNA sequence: TGCGCCAGCAGCCAAGTCGGACTAGCGGGGTCCGGGGAGCTGTTTTTT.

CDR3 in amino acids: CASSIPAGAGEQYF. As DNA, the CDR3 is TGTGCCAGCAGCATCCCTGCGGGAGCGGGAGAGCAGTACTTC. This rearrangement joins TRBV6-5 to TRBJ2-7, with 7 bases fitting TRBD2. Germline V CDR1 and CDR2: MNHEY, SVGAGI. Trimming removed 6 bases from V and 7 bases from J; junction bases left unmatched: 12. The CDR3 totals 14 residues.

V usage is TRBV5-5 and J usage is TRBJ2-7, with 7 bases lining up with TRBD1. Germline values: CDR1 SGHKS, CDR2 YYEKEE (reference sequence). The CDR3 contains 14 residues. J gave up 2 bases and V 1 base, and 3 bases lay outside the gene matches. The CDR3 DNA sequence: TGTGCCAGCAGCTTGACAGGGGCAACCTACGAGCAGTACTTC. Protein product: CASSLTGATYEQYF.

The CDR3 protein is CASSPALSYEQYF. The CDR3 coding sequence is TGCGCCAGCAGCCCGGCTCTTTCCTACGAGCAGTACTTC. The chain couples TRBV5-1 to TRBJ2-7; no clear D. Germline V CDR1 and CDR2: SGHRS, YFSETQ. There are 13 residues in the CDR3. V was clipped by 4 bases and J by 1 base, with 9 bases between them.

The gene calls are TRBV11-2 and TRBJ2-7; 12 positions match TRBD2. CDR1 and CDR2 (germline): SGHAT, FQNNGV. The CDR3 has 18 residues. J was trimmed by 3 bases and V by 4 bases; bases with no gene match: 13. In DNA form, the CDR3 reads TGTGCCAGCAGCTCTAGCGGGGGGGAAATAGGGGCGCTCTACGAGCAGTACTTC. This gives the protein CASSSSGGEIGALYEQYF.

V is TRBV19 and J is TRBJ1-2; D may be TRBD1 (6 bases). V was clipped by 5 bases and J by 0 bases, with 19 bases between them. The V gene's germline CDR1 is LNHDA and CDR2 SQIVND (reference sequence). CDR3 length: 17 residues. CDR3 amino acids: CASSDLDRLPTNYGYTF. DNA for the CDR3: TGTGCCAGTAGTGACCTTGACAGGCTTCCTACTAACTATGGCTACACCTTC.

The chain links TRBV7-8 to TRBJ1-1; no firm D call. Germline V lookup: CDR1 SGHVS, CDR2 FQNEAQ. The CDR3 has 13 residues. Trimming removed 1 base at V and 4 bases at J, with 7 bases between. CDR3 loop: CASSLVSATEAFF. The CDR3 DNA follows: TGTGCCAGCAGCTTAGTCTCGGCCACTGAAGCTTTCTTT.

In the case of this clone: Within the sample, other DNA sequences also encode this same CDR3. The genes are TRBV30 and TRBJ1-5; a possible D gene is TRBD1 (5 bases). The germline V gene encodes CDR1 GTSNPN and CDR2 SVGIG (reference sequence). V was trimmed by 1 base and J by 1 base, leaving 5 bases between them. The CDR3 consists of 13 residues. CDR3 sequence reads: CAWSGTSNQPQHF. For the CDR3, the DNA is TGTGCCTGGAGTGGGACAAGCAATCAGCCCCAGCATTTT.

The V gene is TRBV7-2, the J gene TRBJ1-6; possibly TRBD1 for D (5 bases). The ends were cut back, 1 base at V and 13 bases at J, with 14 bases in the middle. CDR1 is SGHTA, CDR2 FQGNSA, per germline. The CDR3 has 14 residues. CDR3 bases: TGTGCCAGCAGCTTAGTGGGGGGGTCCTCCCCCCTCCACTTT. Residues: CASSLVGGSSPLHF.

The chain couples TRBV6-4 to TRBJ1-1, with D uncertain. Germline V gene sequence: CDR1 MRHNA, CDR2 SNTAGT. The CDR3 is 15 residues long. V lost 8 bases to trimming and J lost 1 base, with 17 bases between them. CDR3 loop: CASQNSPYGNTEAFF. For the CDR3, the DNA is TGTGCCAGCCAAAACTCCCCTTACGGGAACACTGAAGCTTTCTTT.